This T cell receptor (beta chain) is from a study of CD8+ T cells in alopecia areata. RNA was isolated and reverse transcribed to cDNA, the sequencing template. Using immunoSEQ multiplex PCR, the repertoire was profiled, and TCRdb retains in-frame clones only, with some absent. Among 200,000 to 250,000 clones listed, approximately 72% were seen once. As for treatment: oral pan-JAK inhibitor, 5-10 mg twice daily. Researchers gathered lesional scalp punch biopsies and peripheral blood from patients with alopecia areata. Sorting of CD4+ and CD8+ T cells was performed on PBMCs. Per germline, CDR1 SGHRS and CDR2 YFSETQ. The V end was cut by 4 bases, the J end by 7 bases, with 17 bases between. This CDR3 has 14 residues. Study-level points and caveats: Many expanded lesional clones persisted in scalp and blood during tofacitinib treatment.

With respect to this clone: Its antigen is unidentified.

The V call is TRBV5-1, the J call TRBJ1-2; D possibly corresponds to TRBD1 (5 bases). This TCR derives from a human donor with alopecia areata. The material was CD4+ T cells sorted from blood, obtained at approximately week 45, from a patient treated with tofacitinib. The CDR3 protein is CASSIDAGRSGYTF. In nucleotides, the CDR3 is TGCGCCAGCAGCATTGACGCAGGGAGGAGTGGCTACACCTTC.